Detailed here is one T cell receptor (beta chain). The record originates from a study of cytomegalovirus exposure and HLA in healthy donors. Researchers ran the PCR with 60 Vbeta and 13 Jbeta primers. Repertoires were generated with immunoSEQ multiplex PCR, while TCRdb's copy carries only in-frame clones and drops some. This table holds over 110,000 clones, roughly 80% found once. This receptor was obtained from a woman between 45 and 60 years old in good health and CMV-seropositive. The sequencing input was PBMCs.

The CDR3 sequence is CASSVFSSGDLGTQYF. The CDR3 region has the DNA TGTGCCAGCAGCGTGTTCTCTAGCGGGGATTTGGGTACGCAGTATTTT. This chain links TRBV9 with TRBJ2-3; 9 nucleotides match TRBD2. CDR3 length: 16 residues. Germline V gene sequence: CDR1 SGDLS, CDR2 YYNGEE. Trimming removed 2 bases from V and 8 bases from J; junction bases left unmatched: 12.